This T cell receptor beta chain was identified in a study of T cell repertoires and HLA-DP antigens. As for the study in general: Transduced HeLa cells presented HLA-DP to CD4+ T cells. Average DNA input: approximately 230 ng for CD137+CD4+ sorts, 950 to 1,500 ng pre-culture.

For this clone: Its matching antigen is unknown.

Method: immunoSEQ multiplex PCR; TCRdb's copy keeps in-frame clones and lacks some. Among almost 90,000 clones listed, 86% were seen once. Specimen: CD4+ T cells from PBMCs. The clonotype comes from a man aged 50-59 years in good health and CMV-seronegative.

DNA for the CDR3: TGTGCCATCAGTGATTTGTACGAGCAGTACTTC. Encoded protein: CAISDLYEQYF. The chain combines TRBV10-3 with TRBJ2-7, with unresolved D. The CDR3 totals 11 residues. Germline V lookup: CDR1 ENHRY, CDR2 SYGVKD. Trimming stripped 3 bases from V and 4 bases from J, with 4 bases between.